This T cell receptor beta chain was captured in a study of CXCR3-negative and CXCR3-positive naive CD8 T cells. Notes on the study in general: CXCR3-positive naive cells had more hydrophobic TRB CDR3s than CXCR3-negative naive cells.

The CDR3 loop spans 18 amino acids. Germline lookup yields CDR1 SGHVS and CDR2 FNYEAQ. Through 5' RACE with UMI labels, the TRB cDNA libraries were prepared. TCRdb reprocessed the 5' RACE reads; each CDR3 protein has one entry and no DNA is given. The table gives around 120,000 distinct CDR3 sequences; the top ten clones make up 0.59% of it. About this clonotype: Antigen: not known.

Sequenced sample: naive CXCR3+ CD8+ T cells from blood. The subset denotes: CD45RO-CCR7+CD27+CD95- naive CD8+ T cells expressing CXCR3 (TNR3+). The sequence came from a human donor in good health. Some clones in this sample may be carry-over from other donors' samples. The chain couples TRBV7-6 to TRBJ2-2; as DNA is missing, the TRBD1 call by TCRdb cannot be tested. This chain's CDR3 is CASSLNWGGPRNTGELFF.